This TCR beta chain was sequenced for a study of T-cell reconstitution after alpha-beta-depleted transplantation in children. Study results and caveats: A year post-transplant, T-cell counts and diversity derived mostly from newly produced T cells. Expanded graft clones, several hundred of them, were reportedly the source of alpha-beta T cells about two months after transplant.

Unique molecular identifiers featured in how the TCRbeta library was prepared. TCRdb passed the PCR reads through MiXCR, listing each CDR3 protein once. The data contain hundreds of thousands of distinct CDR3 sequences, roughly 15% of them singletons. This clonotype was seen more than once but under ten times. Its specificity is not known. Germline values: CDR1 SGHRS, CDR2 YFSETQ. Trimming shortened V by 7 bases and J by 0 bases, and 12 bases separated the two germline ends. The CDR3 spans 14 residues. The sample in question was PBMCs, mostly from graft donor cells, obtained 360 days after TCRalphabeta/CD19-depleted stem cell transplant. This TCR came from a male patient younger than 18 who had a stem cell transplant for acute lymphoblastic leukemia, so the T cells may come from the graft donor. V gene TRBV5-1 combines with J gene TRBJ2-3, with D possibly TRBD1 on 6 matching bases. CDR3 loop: CASARDTSTDTQYF. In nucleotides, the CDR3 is TGCGCCAGCGCCAGGGACACTAGCACAGATACGCAGTATTTT.